The clone carrying this T cell receptor (beta chain) was seen repeatedly, ten times or more. Antigen: not known. This record comes from a study of CD8+CD57+ T cells in acquired aplastic anemia. Study results and limitations: Researchers report that about 29 CD8+ CDR3 sequences appeared in both patients and controls.

For CDR3 and TCR beta VDJ profiling, genomic DNA was the template used. TCRdb re-called the reads through MiXCR, storing one row per CDR3 protein. The sample has 100,000 to 130,000 distinct CDR3 sequences, around 53% seen once. Per the germline V gene, CDR1 is DFQATT and CDR2 is SNEGSKA (reference sequence). Trimming stripped 3 bases from V and 1 base from J, with 21 bases between. The CDR3 loop spans 17 amino acids. This chain joins TRBV20-1 and TRBJ1-2; a possible D gene is TRBD1 (5 bases). The sample consisted of sorted CD4+, CD8+, or CD8+CD57+ T cells (not recorded which) from PBMCs. This clonotype was sampled from a human donor in good health, serving as a control. The CDR3 loop is CSASSGTAFSRNYGYTF. DNA of the CDR3: TGCAGTGCTAGTTCAGGGACGGCTTTCTCCCGTAACTATGGCTACACCTTC.